These T cell receptor beta chains were read from a single sample in a study of cytomegalovirus exposure and HLA in healthy donors. Assay used: immunoSEQ multiplex PCR; TCRdb lists only in-frame clones, some missing. The profile covers some 200,000 clones, with 65% to 85% appearing a single time and roughly 0.66% taken by the ten largest. Sequences were obtained from PBMCs. Source of these receptors: a boy under 10 years old in good health and CMV-seronegative. CDR3s include the opening cysteine and the closing phenylalanine or tryptophan. The D gene is left open where the match is weak. Only some rows state a clone size, as once, few, many or a class for expanded clones.

j_call | v_call | d_call | clone_size | cdr3_nt | cdr3_aa
TRBJ1-5 | TRBV4-1 | - | few | TGCGCCAGCAGCCAAGAATTGGGGAGGGGTCAGCCCCAGCATTTT | CASSQELGRGQPQHF
TRBJ2-2 | TRBV5-8 | - | few | TGTGCCAGCAGCTTCTCGGGTTTTAGCGGGGAGCTGTTTTTT | CASSFSGFSGELFF
TRBJ1-1 | TRBV11-3 | - | - | TGTGCCAGCAGCTTATCAGGGCAAGCTTTCTTT | CASSLSGQAFF
TRBJ1-1 | TRBV4-1 | - | - | TGCGCCAGCAGCCAAGACTGGGGAAGCGGCACTGAAGCTTTCTTT | CASSQDWGSGTEAFF
TRBJ2-2 | TRBV4-2 | TRBD1 | - | TGTGCCAGCAGCCAAGGGACAGGGAAGGAACTGCATAACACCGGGGAGCTGTTTTTT | CASSQGTGKELHNTGELFF
TRBJ2-7 | TRBV9 | TRBD2 | - | TGTGCCAGCAGCGTAGCTGAGGGACTAACCTACGAGCAGTACTTC | CASSVAEGLTYEQYF
TRBJ2-3 | TRBV9 | TRBD1 | - | TGTGCCAGCAGCCAGGGACAGTTCACAGATACGCAGTATTTT | CASSQGQFTDTQYF
TRBJ1-1 | TRBV25-1 | - | once | TGTGCCAGCAGTGAAGGGGGGTCAAGGTTTAGGGCTGAAGCTTTCTTT | CASSEGGSRFRAEAFF
TRBJ2-7 | TRBV6-1 | - | - | TGTGCCAGCAGTGAGACCGGGACAAGAAATGCCGAGCAGTACTTC | CASSETGTRNAEQYF
TRBJ2-7 | TRBV5-1 | - | - | TGCGCCAGCAGCCCCGAGGTCGTTTACTACGAGCAGTACTTC | CASSPEVVYYEQYF
TRBJ1-5 | TRBV13 | TRBD1 | - | TGTGCCAGCATCCTGGACAGGATCTTACCGCGGGGTAATCAGCCCCAGCATTTT | CASILDRILPRGNQPQHF
TRBJ1-5 | TRBV9 | - | - | TGTGCCAGCAGCGTAATGGTTGGGGAGGGGTTTGGCCATCAGCCCCAGCATTTT | CASSVMVGEGFGHQPQHF
TRBJ2-2 | TRBV18 | TRBD1 | - | TGTGCCAGCTCACTAACCGGGACAGTCAACACCGGGGAGCTGTTTTTT | CASSLTGTVNTGELFF
TRBJ1-6 | TRBV9 | - | - | TGTGCCAGCAGCGTAGCGTCAGGCTCAAATTCACCCCTCCACTTT | CASSVASGSNSPLHF
TRBJ2-1 | TRBV4-2 | - | - | TGTGCCAGCAGCCAAGAACACAGCCCTGAAGGTGAGCAGTTCTTC | CASSQEHSPEGEQFF
TRBJ2-1 | TRBV5-1 | TRBD2 | - | TGCGCCAGCAGCTTCTACACTAGCGGGAGCTCCTACAATGAGCAGTTCTTC | CASSFYTSGSSYNEQFF
TRBJ2-1 | TRBV25-1 | TRBD2 | - | TGTGCCAGCAGTGATCGGACTAGCGGGGGGGCGGCCTACAATGAGCAGTTCTTC | CASSDRTSGGAAYNEQFF
TRBJ1-1 | TRBV2 | TRBD1 | few | TGTGCCAGCAGTGGACAGGGCCCGAACACTGAAGCTTTCTTT | CASSGQGPNTEAFF
TRBJ2-5 | TRBV9 | TRBD2 | - | TGTGCCAGCAGCGTAGCTGGGACTAGCCAAGAGACCCAGTACTTC | CASSVAGTSQETQYF
TRBJ1-2 | TRBV4-1 | - | few | TGCGCCAGCAGGCCCGACGACAACTCTAACTATGGCTACACCTTC | CASRPDDNSNYGYTF
TRBJ1-5 | TRBV7-9 | - | - | TGTTCCAGCAGCTTAGGCGGTCAGCCCCAGCATTTT | CSSSLGGQPQHF
TRBJ2-7 | TRBV13 | TRBD2 | - | TGTGCCAGCAGCTCCTCAGGGACTAGCTCCTACGAGCAGTACTTC | CASSSSGTSSYEQYF
TRBJ1-4 | TRBV6-1 | - | few | TGTGCCAGCAGTGAATCGGGGGGAACTAATGAAAAACTGTTTTTT | CASSESGGTNEKLFF
TRBJ2-1 | TRBV14 | TRBD2 | - | TGTGCCAGTACCCTAGCGGGAGGGCGCTACAATGAGCAGTTCTTC | CASTLAGGRYNEQFF
TRBJ2-3 | TRBV6-1 | - | few | TGTGCCAGCAGTGAACAACCGGGACAAAGCACAGATACGCAGTATTTT | CASSEQPGQSTDTQYF
TRBJ1-2 | TRBV19 | - | - | TGTGCCAGTAGTATAGGCGGGTCAAACTATGGCTACACCTTC | CASSIGGSNYGYTF
TRBJ1-1 | TRBV7-9 | - | few | TGTGCCAGCAGCTTGGGCAGGTGGAACACTGAAGCTTTCTTT | CASSLGRWNTEAFF
TRBJ2-3 | TRBV30 | TRBD2 | - | TGTGCCTGGACGTGGCTAGCGGGCACAGATACGCAGTATTTT | CAWTWLAGTDTQYF
TRBJ1-1 | TRBV21-1 | - | - | TGTGCCAGCCTCAGGCGGGGGGCGACTGAAGCTTTCTTT | CASLRRGATEAFF
TRBJ2-7 | TRBV27 | TRBD2 | - | TGTGCCAGCAGTTTAACGTACCGGCTAGCGGCCTACGAGCAGTACTTC | CASSLTYRLAAYEQYF
TRBJ1-2 | TRBV28 | - | - | TGTGCCAGCAGTTTCAGGGGCAGGTGGGGCTATGGCTACACCTTC | CASSFRGRWGYGYTF
TRBJ2-7 | TRBV6-1 | TRBD2 | - | TGTGCCAGCAGTGGGGGGACTAGCGGGAGTGTCTACGAGCAGTACTTC | CASSGGTSGSVYEQYF
TRBJ2-2 | TRBV7-6 | - | - | TGTGCCAGCAGCTTAGGGTCCAGGGCGAACACCGGGGAGCTGTTTTTT | CASSLGSRANTGELFF
TRBJ1-2 | TRBV14 | - | - | TGTGCCAGCAGCCAAGTCCGAGGGTCCTATGGCTACACCTTC | CASSQVRGSYGYTF
TRBJ2-7 | TRBV9 | TRBD1 | - | TGTGCCAGCAGCGTAGGAGGGACAGGGGGCTACGAGCAGTACTTC | CASSVGGTGGYEQYF
TRBJ2-2 | TRBV7-3 | - | few | TGTGCCAGCAGCCCCTCAGCCGGGGAGCTGTTTTTT | CASSPSAGELFF
TRBJ2-2 | TRBV7-9 | TRBD2 | - | TGTGCCAGCAGCTTAGGGACTAGCGGATTCACCGGGGAGCTGTTTTTT | CASSLGTSGFTGELFF
TRBJ2-1 | TRBV6-1 | TRBD2 | - | TGTGCCAGCACCGAGGGTAGCGGGGGGGGAGATGAGCAGTTCTTC | CASTEGSGGGDEQFF
TRBJ1-5 | TRBV2 | - | once | TGTGCCAGTCAACGGGAGAATCAGCCCCAGCATTTT | CASQRENQPQHF
TRBJ2-7 | TRBV27 | TRBD2 | - | TGTGCCAGCAGTTTGGGACTAGCTTACGAGCAGTACTTC | CASSLGLAYEQYF
TRBJ2-1 | TRBV6-1 | - | once | TGTGCCAGCAGTGAATTAGTGGGAGAAGGTGAGCAGTTCTTC | CASSELVGEGEQFF
TRBJ1-2 | TRBV5-6 | TRBD1 | few | TGTGCCAGCAGCACGGTGGGACAGGGGCCCTACTATGGCTACACCTTC | CASSTVGQGPYYGYTF
TRBJ2-7 | TRBV5-8 | - | - | TGTGCCAGCAGCTTCTTACAGGGAGTCTACGAGCAGTACTTC | CASSFLQGVYEQYF
TRBJ1-1 | TRBV7-9 | - | few | TGTGCCAGCACCCTCTCCGGACAACTGAACACTGAAGCTTTCTTT | CASTLSGQLNTEAFF
TRBJ1-1 | TRBV4-1 | - | few | TGCGCCAGCAGCCAAGATTTCGGGGAAACCACTGAAGCTTTCTTT | CASSQDFGETTEAFF
TRBJ2-2 | TRBV13 | TRBD2 | once | TGTGCCAGCAGCTTAAGGACTAGCACCGGGGAGCTGTTTTTT | CASSLRTSTGELFF